This T cell receptor (beta chain) was captured in a study of T-cell reconstitution after alpha-beta-depleted transplantation in children. General study points: It was newly produced T cells that mostly accounted for T-cell counts and diversity one year after transplant. Several hundred rapidly expanded clones from non-depleted graft cells reportedly supplied alpha-beta T cells about two months post-transplant.

Regarding this clonotype: The antigen is unknown.

The V gene end was trimmed by 2 bases and the J gene end by 4 bases; junction bases not matched to a gene: 7. The CDR3 has 17 amino acids. The TCRbeta library incorporated unique molecular identifiers. One entry per CDR3 protein results from TCRdb running MiXCR on the PCR reads. Found here are fewer than 550,000 distinct CDR3 sequences, around 10% of them singletons; the top ten hold less than 15%. The rearrangement links TRBV12-3 or TRBV12-4 to TRBJ2-1; 11 bases are shared with TRBD2. The clonotype was recovered from a female patient aged 2-9 years who had a stem cell transplant for aplastic anemia, so the T cells may come from the graft donor. Sequencing used PBMCs, mostly from graft donor cells, obtained 180 days after TCRalphabeta/CD19-depleted stem cell transplant. DNA of the CDR3: TGTGCCAGCAGTTTATCGGAGGGACTAGCGGCTTACAATGAGCAGTTCTTC. Translating gives CASSLSEGLAAYNEQFF.